The 28 T cell receptor beta chains given below trace back to one sample, sequenced in a study of T cell changes during pregnancy in multiple sclerosis. Data came from immunoSEQ multiplex PCR; TCRdb stores just in-frame clones and leaves some out. Among fewer than 90,000 clones listed, 93% were seen once. Sequencing was performed on peripheral blood, taken in the third trimester of pregnancy. These receptors were taken from a female donor in good health, enrolled as a control in a pregnancy study.

This clone has just a few counts. The chain recombines TRBV6-1 with TRBJ1-1, with D uncertain. Germline lookup yields CDR1 MNHNS and CDR2 SASEGT. The CDR3 is 13 residues long. V was clipped by 2 bases and J by 5 bases, with 9 bases between them. CDR3 amino acids: CASSEIYETEAFF. DNA of the CDR3: TGTGCCAGCAGTGAAATCTATGAAACTGAAGCTTTCTTT.

The chain carries TRBV11-2 and TRBJ2-1, with D possibly TRBD2 on 5 matching bases. Trimming shortened V by 1 base and J by 10 bases, and 11 bases separated the two germline ends. The V gene's germline CDR1 is SGHAT and CDR2 FQNNGV. The CDR3 runs to 13 residues. CDR3 residues: CASSLGSLAEQFF. In DNA form, the CDR3 reads TGTGCCAGCAGCTTAGGCTCTCTAGCCGAGCAGTTCTTC.

This chain links TRBV5-5 with TRBJ2-2, with TRBD2 identical over 8 bases. V was pared by 2 bases and J by 6 bases, with 12 bases of the junction left unmatched. The CDR3 totals 17 residues. Germline CDR1 is SGHKS and CDR2 is YYEKEE (reference sequence). CDR3 in DNA: TGTGCCAGCAGCTTAGCCCCGGGACTAGTCCTCGCCGGGGAGCTGTTTTTT. It codes for CASSLAPGLVLAGELFF.

This sequence joins TRBV5-4 and TRBJ2-3; tentative D call: TRBD2 (6 bases). The V and J ends lost 4 bases and 5 bases respectively, with 17 bases between them. Germline V CDR1 and CDR2: SGHNT, YYREEE (reference sequence). The CDR3 has 15 amino acids. In nucleotides, the CDR3 is TGTGCCAGCAGCGACTGGACTACGCTCGGAGATACGCAGTATTTT. Residues: CASSDWTTLGDTQYF.

This chain joins TRBV5-1 and TRBJ2-5; perhaps TRBD1 as D (6 bases). This CDR3 spans 14 amino acids. CDR1 and CDR2 (germline): SGHRS, YFSETQ. Trimming stripped 4 bases from V and 4 bases from J, with 14 bases between. For the CDR3, the DNA is TGCGCCAGCAGCGAACAGGGTTTCGGAGAGACCCAGTACTTC. Its translation is CASSEQGFGETQYF.

CDR3 coding DNA: TGTGCCAGTTACAGGGGGATCGACACTGAAGCTTTCTTT. Amino acid sequence: CASYRGIDTEAFF. The chain couples TRBV6-5 to TRBJ1-1; 8 positions match TRBD1. Germline assignment: CDR1 MNHEY and CDR2 SVGAGI. The CDR3 totals 13 residues. V shed 9 bases and J 3 bases; nucleotides not matched to a gene: 6.

This chain uses TRBV28 with TRBJ2-3; maybe TRBD2 (6 bases). The CDR3 totals 16 residues. Trimming removed 3 bases at V and 2 bases at J, with 15 bases between. From germline, CDR1 is MDHEN and CDR2 SYDVKM. CDR3 sequence: CASSFSGLGNTDTQYF. CDR3 bases: TGTGCCAGCAGTTTCAGCGGGCTCGGTAACACAGATACGCAGTATTTT.

J is TRBJ2-3 and V is TRBV27; the match to TRBD2 covers 10 bases. The trim removed 3 bases at V and 4 bases at J, leaving 13 bases unmatched. The CDR3 spans 18 residues. Germline lookup yields CDR1 MNHEY and CDR2 SMNVEV (reference sequence). The CDR3 protein is CASSFGSGPSGRPDTQYF. The CDR3 bases are TGTGCCAGCAGTTTTGGTTCTGGGCCTAGCGGGAGACCAGATACGCAGTATTTT.

J is TRBJ1-5 and V is TRBV6-4; no firm D call. In germline, CDR1 is MRHNA, CDR2 SNTAGT. The V end lost 0 bases, the J end lost 0 bases, and 15 bases lay between the germline ends. This CDR3 contains 18 residues. CDR3 protein: CASSDSGIGSYSNQPQHF. The CDR3 bases are TGTGCCAGCAGTGACTCCGGGATCGGCTCTTATAGCAATCAGCCCCAGCATTTT.

For the CDR3, the DNA is TGCGCCAGCAGCCCTGACAGGGTAGACGAAAAACTGTTTTTT. Amino acids: CASSPDRVDEKLFF. The J gene is TRBJ1-4, the V gene TRBV5-1, with 7 bases aligning to TRBD1. Germline CDR1 reads SGHRS; CDR2 reads YFSETQ. The trim removed 4 bases at V and 8 bases at J, leaving 8 bases unmatched. The CDR3 runs 14 residues.

V usage is TRBV9 and J usage is TRBJ2-7; 11 bases are shared with TRBD2. The V segment lost 1 base and the J segment 5 bases; nucleotides outside the gene matches: 2. The CDR3 totals 14 residues. From germline, CDR1 is SGDLS and CDR2 YYNGEE. DNA for the CDR3: TGTGCCAGCAGCGTAACTAGCGGGAGTAACGAGCAGTACTTC. Amino acid sequence: CASSVTSGSNEQYF.

The chain combines TRBV6-1 with TRBJ2-1; TRBD2 might be the D (5 bases). V was pared by 7 bases and J by 3 bases, with 7 bases between. CDR3 size: 12 residues. Germline CDR1 and CDR2: MNHNS and SASEGT. CDR3 DNA sequence: TGTGCCAGCATCGGGGTCTACAATGAGCAGTTCTTC. This encodes CASIGVYNEQFF.

The rearrangement uses TRBV5-1 and TRBJ2-7; 7 bases line up with TRBD2. CDR3 length: 15 amino acids. The V gene end was trimmed by 4 bases and the J gene end by 4 bases; junction bases not matched to a gene: 11. The V gene's germline CDR1 is SGHRS and CDR2 YFSETQ. The DNA of the CDR3 is TGCGCCAGCAGCGAAATAGCGGGTGGCAGTTACGAGCAGTACTTC. Protein sequence: CASSEIAGGSYEQYF.

The V and J genes are TRBV19 and TRBJ1-1; TRBD1 is a possible D gene (6 bases). Trimming pared 6 bases from V and 5 bases from J, leaving 16 bases between. Germline CDR1 reads LNHDA; CDR2 reads SQIVND (reference sequence). This CDR3 contains 14 residues. CDR3 sequence reads: CASRVPGQRTEAFF. The CDR3 region has the DNA TGTGCCAGTAGGGTTCCTGGACAGAGAACTGAAGCTTTCTTT.

This chain connects TRBV18 to TRBJ2-1; D ambiguous. The germline V gene encodes CDR1 KGHSH and CDR2 LQKENI. Trimming removed 3 bases at V and 9 bases at J, with 9 bases between. This CDR3 region has 12 residues. DNA of the CDR3: TGTGCCAGCTCACCCACTCGCGGTGAGCAGTTCTTC. It yields the protein CASSPTRGEQFF.

The chain carries TRBV5-1 and TRBJ1-1, with D perhaps TRBD1 (6 bases). The CDR3 runs 16 residues. Germline V CDR1 and CDR2: SGHRS, YFSETQ. V dropped 0 bases and J dropped 0 bases, with 12 bases sitting between them. The CDR3 region has the DNA TGCGCCAGCAGCTTGGCTAGGACAGCCATGAACACTGAAGCTTTCTTT. Its protein is CASSLARTAMNTEAFF.

This clone appeared a few times. The chain uses TRBV27 and TRBJ2-7; the D gene is possibly TRBD2 (5 bases). Trimming stripped 0 bases from V and 2 bases from J, with 11 bases between. The CDR3 length is 15 residues. From germline, CDR1 is MNHEY and CDR2 SMNVEV (reference sequence). As DNA, the CDR3 is TGTGCCAGCAGTTTATCGTTCTCGGGAACCTACGAGCAGTACTTC. It translates to CASSLSFSGTYEQYF.

The chain couples TRBV18 to TRBJ2-7, with a weak D call TRBD1 (6 bases). CDR3 length: 14 amino acids. V lost 6 bases and J 2 bases, leaving 14 bases between the germline ends. Per the germline V gene, CDR1 is KGHSH and CDR2 is LQKENI. The CDR3 DNA sequence: TGTGCCAGCTCCCCCGGGACAAGGACCTACGAGCAGTACTTC. It is translated as CASSPGTRTYEQYF. Drawing the rest from reference TRBV18 and TRBJ2-7, the complete variable domain is NAGVMQNPRHLVRRRGQEARLRCSPMKGHSHVYWYRQLPEEGLKFMVYLQKENIIDESGMPKERFSAEFPKEGPSILRIQQVVRGDSAAYFCASSPGTRTYEQYFGPGTRLTVT.

The rearrangement links TRBV29-1 to TRBJ2-2, with 7 bases fitting TRBD1. Trimming took 6 bases from V and 7 from J; bases not matched to a gene: 8. Germline V gives CDR1 SQVTM, CDR2 ANQGSEA. The CDR3 has 13 residues. The CDR3 DNA follows: TGCAGCGTGAGCGACAGGGAAGGCGGGGAGCTGTTTTTT. Its protein is CSVSDREGGELFF.

The chain employs TRBV27 and TRBJ2-7; TRBD2 is a possible D gene (6 bases). Trimming removed 8 bases from V and 6 bases from J, with 11 bases in between. Germline V gene data show CDR1 as MNHEY and CDR2 as SMNVEV (reference sequence). CDR3 size: 11 residues. CDR3 amino acids: CASGRGIEQYF. The CDR3 nucleotides read TGTGCCAGCGGTCGGGGGATCGAGCAGTACTTC.

This clone occurred once. This chain connects TRBV11-1 to TRBJ1-1, with D uncertain. This CDR3 is 15 amino acids long. Germline-derived CDR1 and CDR2 are SGHAT and FQDESV (reference sequence). V was shortened by 1 base and J by 2 bases, with 11 bases between the two germline ends. In DNA, the CDR3 is TGTGCCAGCAGCTTAGTCGCAGGATCTAACACTGAAGCTTTCTTT. The encoded protein is CASSLVAGSNTEAFF.

This sequence joins TRBV10-3 and TRBJ2-1; TRBD1 might be the D (7 bases). The V gene's germline CDR1 is ENHRY and CDR2 SYGVKD. Trimming cost V 10 bases and J 5 bases, with 15 bases left between them. The CDR3 covers 13 residues. The CDR3 bases are TGTGCCACAGGGGGGCAGGGACACAATGAGCAGTTCTTC. Its translation: CATGGQGHNEQFF.

V usage is TRBV6-1 and J usage is TRBJ1-2; D is unclear. Trimming pared 5 bases from V and 4 bases from J, leaving 11 bases between. Germline V gene sequence: CDR1 MNHNS, CDR2 SASEGT. The CDR3 has 13 residues. The CDR3 is CASSLREGYGYTF. The CDR3 region has the DNA TGTGCCAGCAGTCTTCGGGAAGGCTATGGCTACACCTTC.

The genes are TRBV25-1 and TRBJ2-1; TRBD1 agrees at 9 bases. V gave up 10 bases and J gave up 3 bases; unmatched junction bases: 4. This CDR3 has 13 amino acids. Germline values: CDR1 MGHDK, CDR2 SYGVNS. CDR3 sequence reads: CANPGQGYNEQFF. CDR3 bases: TGTGCCAACCCGGGACAGGGCTACAATGAGCAGTTCTTC.

The count of this clone is one. The CDR3 reads CASSAILSGASTDTQYF. For the CDR3, the DNA is TGCGCCAGCAGCGCAATACTAAGCGGGGCTAGCACAGATACGCAGTATTTT. V usage is TRBV5-1 and J usage is TRBJ2-3; 7 bases match TRBD2. The germline V gene has CDR1 SGHRS and CDR2 YFSETQ. There are 17 residues in the CDR3. J lost 0 bases, V lost 4 bases, and 11 bases had no gene match.

The chain joins TRBV21-1 to TRBJ1-2; the tabulated D call, TRBD1, remains unverified against the DNA. TRBV21-1 is an annotated pseudogene. This CDR3 has 13 residues. CDR3 nucleotides: TGTGCCAGCAGCAAAGCCAGGGACTATGGCTACACCTTC. Protein: CASSKARDYGYTF.

The V and J genes are TRBV2 and TRBJ2-1; D remains unclear. The ends were cut back, 2 bases at V and 4 bases at J, with 6 bases in the middle. Germline V gene data show CDR1 as SNHLY and CDR2 as FYNNEI. This CDR3 is built from 13 residues. The CDR3, as DNA: TGTGCCAGCAGTGAACGCAGTTACAATGAGCAGTTCTTC. It is translated as CASSERSYNEQFF.

V and J are TRBV6-5 and TRBJ2-1; D ambiguous. This CDR3 contains 14 residues. The V gene lost 7 bases and the J gene lost 5 bases, with 15 bases spanning the gap. Germline lookup yields CDR1 MNHEY and CDR2 SVGAGI. As DNA, the CDR3 is TGTGCCAGCACCTTGGGCCCCGACAACAATGAGCAGTTCTTC. This gives the protein CASTLGPDNNEQFF.